This TCR beta chain was sequenced during a study of beta chain features in type 1 diabetes. Study-wide results and limits: Significant though moderate, a shortening of TCRB CDR3s appeared in all four CD4+ subsets of Type 1 diabetes patients. PCR might preferentially amplify shorter templates, equally in patients and controls.

The authors reverse transcribed all of the isolated RNA, so sequencing captured expressed TCRB transcripts. This table comes from immunoSEQ multiplex PCR, and its TCRdb copy is limited to in-frame clones, with some not included. In the table there are over 650,000 clones, over 12% of which are singletons. CDR1 is LGHNA and CDR2 is YSLEER in the germline V gene. Trimming took 3 bases from V and 9 from J; bases not matched to a gene: 6. This CDR3 spans 14 amino acids. Points on this clone: As yet, its antigen is unknown.

Averaging approximately 110 mL, one heparinised blood draw came from each individual donor. A sort by CD45RO/CCR7/CD25/CD127/CD95/CD27 yielded CD4+ naive, central memory, regulatory and stem cell-like memory cells. The chain uses TRBV4-3 and TRBJ2-1; 9 nucleotides match TRBD2. Sequenced input: naive CD4+ T cells from blood. The sequence was obtained from a young man with type 1 diabetes. This CDR3 is CASSQRAGGAEQFF. CDR3 bases: TGCGCCAGCAGCCAGAGAGCGGGGGGCGCTGAGCAGTTCTTC.